Presented here are 17 T cell receptor beta chains from one specimen sequenced in a study of blood T cell repertoires in COVID-19. Using immunoSEQ multiplex PCR, the repertoire was profiled, and TCRdb retains in-frame clones only, with some absent. The table includes approximately 180,000 clones, roughly 84% detected once. Material: peripheral blood. The origin of the receptors is a person aged 65 to 85 with COVID-19, enrolled during active disease.

Only one count was recorded for this clone. The genes are TRBV27 and TRBJ2-3, with 7 bases aligning to TRBD1. Germline CDR1 MNHEY, CDR2 SMNVEV (reference sequence). The CDR3 contains 16 residues. V trimming: 5 bases; J trimming: 1 base; junction bases outside the gene matches: 9. The CDR3 region is CASSHLTGAGTDTQYF. Here the CDR3 DNA reads TGTGCCAGCAGTCACTTAACAGGGGCGGGCACAGATACGCAGTATTTT.

As concerns this clone: A read error may produce the germline difference seen at one junction end. The genes are TRBV5-5 and TRBJ2-7; 10 nucleotides align to TRBD2. The CDR3 extends over 15 amino acids. The germline gives CDR1 SGHKS, CDR2 YYEKEE (reference sequence). CDR3 nucleotide sequence: TGTGCCAGCAGTTTGGGGCTAGCGGGAGTATACGAGCAGTACTTC. It encodes CASSLGLAGVYEQYF.

The chain combines TRBV6-2 or TRBV6-3 with TRBJ2-7; TRBD2 matches at 10 bases. Germline values: CDR1 MNHEY, CDR2 SVGEGT. This CDR3 comprises 16 residues. Trimming removed 5 bases from V and 0 bases from J; junction bases left unmatched: 7. CDR3 nucleotides: TGTGCCAGCAGTACCGCACTAGCGGGAAGCTCCTACGAGCAGTACTTC. It translates to CASSTALAGSSYEQYF.

The CDR3 nucleotides are TGTGCCAGTAGTATGGGACTTAGCAATCAGCCCCAGCATTTT. Amino acid sequence: CASSMGLSNQPQHF. This chain joins TRBV19 and TRBJ1-5; D is possibly TRBD1 (5 bases). Trimming removed 3 bases at V and 0 bases at J, with 6 bases between. Germline V CDR1 and CDR2: LNHDA, SQIVND (reference sequence). The CDR3 totals 14 residues.

V is TRBV19 and J is TRBJ1-4; the D gene is possibly TRBD1 (6 bases). V was shortened by 3 bases and J by 8 bases, with 10 bases between the two germline ends. The length of the CDR3 is 13 residues. Germline-derived CDR1 and CDR2 are LNHDA and SQIVND (reference sequence). The CDR3 DNA is TGTGCCAGTAGTATGTACAGGGAGGAAAAACTGTTTTTT. Translating gives CASSMYREEKLFF.

The chain uses TRBV6-4 and TRBJ2-1; 8 nucleotides align to TRBD2. CDR1 MRHNA and CDR2 SNTAGT come from the germline V gene. After removal of 4 bases from V and 10 bases from J, the junction contained 12 bases not matched to a gene. The CDR3 contains 15 residues. In nucleotides, the CDR3 is TGTGCCAGCAGTGTGGAGGGGACTAGAAGATCCGAGCAGTTCTTC. Encoded protein: CASSVEGTRRSEQFF.

The chain links TRBV7-9 to TRBJ2-1, with 10 bases aligning to TRBD1. J gave up 6 bases and V 3 bases, and 5 bases lay outside the gene matches. In germline, CDR1 is SEHNR, CDR2 FQNEAQ (reference sequence). The CDR3 contains 15 residues. The chain's CDR3 is CASSFGQGVFNEQFF. The CDR3 DNA sequence: TGTGCCAGCAGCTTTGGACAGGGGGTGTTCAATGAGCAGTTCTTC. The full variable domain, in which reference TRBV7-9 and TRBJ2-1 provide the parts outside the CDR3, is DTGVSQNPRHKITKRGQNVTFRCDPISEHNRLYWYRQTLGQGPEFLTYFQNEAQLEKSRLLSDRFSAERPKGSFSTLEIQRTEQGDSAMYLCASSFGQGVFNEQFFGPGTRLTVL.

The gene calls are TRBV7-9 and TRBJ2-1, with 9 bases that match TRBD2. The CDR3 extends over 15 amino acids. J lost 5 bases, V lost 2 bases, and 4 bases had no gene match. CDR1 and CDR2 from the germline V gene are SEHNR and FQNEAQ (reference sequence). CDR3 in amino acids: CASSLLAGGNNEQFF. The CDR3, as DNA: TGTGCCAGCAGCTTACTTGCGGGAGGGAACAATGAGCAGTTCTTC. The full variable domain, completed using reference TRBV7-9 and TRBJ2-1, is DTGVSQNPRHKITKRGQNVTFRCDPISEHNRLYWYRQTLGQGPEFLTYFQNEAQLEKSRLLSDRFSAERPKGSFSTLEIQRTEQGDSAMYLCASSLLAGGNNEQFFGPGTRLTVL.

This clone has a handful of counts. The V gene is TRBV28, the J gene TRBJ1-1; unclear D gene. The V gene lost 1 base and the J gene lost 5 bases, with 11 bases spanning the gap. This CDR3 comprises 14 residues. Germline V CDR1 and CDR2: MDHEN, SYDVKM. CDR3 DNA: TGTGCCAGCAGTTTATCTTTCCGGGATACTGAAGCTTTCTTT. Residues: CASSLSFRDTEAFF.

The rearrangement joins TRBV14 to TRBJ2-1, with TRBD1 as a possible D gene (5 bases). Germline CDR1 and CDR2: SGHDN and FVKESK. Trimming took off 1 base at V and 0 bases at J, with 25 bases between the two ends. The CDR3 covers 21 residues. This CDR3 is CASSQGAPGFLSRSSYNEQFF. As DNA, the CDR3 is TGTGCCAGCAGCCAAGGGGCTCCAGGGTTTCTGAGTCGAAGCTCCTACAATGAGCAGTTCTTC.

The count of this clone is one. This chain uses TRBV7-9 with TRBJ2-2, with no clear D. The germline V gene encodes CDR1 SEHNR and CDR2 FQNEAQ (reference sequence). With 8 bases removed from V and 6 bases from J, the gap between germline ends came to 16 bases. The CDR3 runs 14 residues. Here the CDR3 reads CASLTLGFSGELFF. DNA for the CDR3: TGTGCCAGCCTGACTTTGGGTTTCTCCGGGGAGCTGTTTTTT.

This chain connects TRBV18 to TRBJ1-2; tentative D call: TRBD1 (5 bases). CDR3 length equals 12 residues. The germline CDR1 and CDR2 sequences are KGHSH and LQKENI. Trimming removed 3 bases at V and 6 bases at J, with 8 bases between. The CDR3 here is CASSPQGDGYTF. Written as DNA, the CDR3 is TGTGCCAGCTCACCCCAGGGCGATGGCTACACCTTC.

The chain couples TRBV5-5 to TRBJ1-2; the D gene is possibly TRBD1 (6 bases). This CDR3 comprises 14 residues. CDR1 SGHKS and CDR2 YYEKEE come from the germline V gene (reference sequence). With 4 bases removed from V and 8 bases from J, the gap between germline ends came to 18 bases. The chain's CDR3 is CASSVQGKGEGYTF. The DNA of the CDR3 is TGTGCCAGCAGCGTACAGGGTAAGGGTGAAGGCTACACCTTC.

This rearrangement joins TRBV6-5 to TRBJ1-1; D remains unclear. The V gene's germline CDR1 is MNHEY and CDR2 SVGAGI. The length of the CDR3 is 15 residues. Trimming removed 6 bases at V and 4 bases at J, with 18 bases between. CDR3 nucleotide sequence: TGTGCCAGCAGCCACCTAGTCGGCGCGGGCACTGAAGCTTTCTTT. It encodes CASSHLVGAGTEAFF.

A remark on this clone: Its ends do not fully match the called genes, so a read error is possible. CDR3 DNA: TGTGCCAGCAGTTCCCCGGGACAGGTAAATGAAAACCTGTTTTTT. It encodes CASSSPGQVNENLFF. The rearrangement uses TRBV27 and TRBJ1-4; 8 positions agree with TRBD1. The CDR3 sequence is 15 residues long. Per the germline V gene, CDR1 is MNHEY and CDR2 is SMNVEV (reference sequence).

The chain joins TRBV5-6 to TRBJ1-2; D remains unclear. Looked up from germline, CDR1 is SGHDT and CDR2 is YYEEEE. V was cut by 1 base and J by 9 bases, with 16 bases left in between. The length of the CDR3 is 14 residues. CDR3 protein: CASSLWQIEVRYTF. The CDR3 DNA follows: TGTGCCAGCAGCTTGTGGCAAATCGAGGTCCGCTACACCTTC.

Written as DNA, the CDR3 is TGCGCCAGCAGCCAAGACGCCCCCGGGTTCGATGGCTACACCTTC. Translating it yields CASSQDAPGFDGYTF. The chain joins TRBV4-3 to TRBJ1-2; no definite D call. V shed 0 bases and J shed 6 bases, with 14 bases lying between them. Germline V lookup: CDR1 LGHNA, CDR2 YSLEER. The CDR3 extends over 15 amino acids.